A selection of T cell receptor beta chains follows, all from one sample in a study of blood T cells in healthy people across ages. Each CDR3 protein gets one entry after TCRdb re-called the 5' RACE reads with MiXCR. This table has 1 million to 1.2 million distinct CDR3 sequences, around two fifths appearing once. The sequenced material came from blood. The receptors come from a man between 18 and 29 years old in good health. The CDR3 runs from the conserved cysteine through the conserved F or W. A D gene is named only where the DNA matches it firmly. Part of the rows lack a size; the others show once, few, many or a class for expanded clones.

V gene: TRBV6-2/TRBV6-3; clone size: .; D gene: .; J gene: TRBJ2-2; CDR3 protein: CASSYWGTGELFF; CDR3 DNA: TGTGCCAGCAGTTACTGGGGAACCGGGGAGCTGTTTTTT
V gene: TRBV9; clone size: .; D gene: .; J gene: TRBJ1-1; CDR3 protein: CASNPGPLPTEAFF; CDR3 DNA: TGTGCCAGCAACCCAGGTCCCCTTCCCACTGAAGCTTTCTTT
V gene: TRBV29-1; clone size: few; D gene: .; J gene: TRBJ1-1; CDR3 protein: CSVEEDGMNTEAFF; CDR3 DNA: TGCAGCGTTGAAGAGGATGGCATGAACACTGAAGCTTTCTTT
V gene: TRBV5-1; clone size: .; D gene: .; J gene: TRBJ1-5; CDR3 protein: CASSLGRGTGQPQHF; CDR3 DNA: TGCGCCAGCAGCTTGGGAAGAGGAACGGGTCAGCCCCAGCATTTT
V gene: TRBV6-1; clone size: .; D gene: .; J gene: TRBJ1-5; CDR3 protein: CASSEATVNQPQHF; CDR3 DNA: TGTGCCAGCAGTGAAGCGACAGTCAATCAGCCCCAGCATTTT
V gene: TRBV7-2; clone size: many; D gene: .; J gene: TRBJ1-2; CDR3 protein: CASSSNTGANYGYTF; CDR3 DNA: TGTGCCAGCAGCTCAAACACAGGAGCTAACTATGGCTACACCTTC
V gene: TRBV29-1; clone size: few; D gene: .; J gene: TRBJ2-7; CDR3 protein: CSAGRSSYNEQYF; CDR3 DNA: TGCAGCGCCGGACGGAGCTCCTACAATGAGCAGTACTTC
V gene: TRBV29-1; clone size: .; D gene: .; J gene: TRBJ2-5; CDR3 protein: CSVNELRSNEQYF; CDR3 DNA: TGCAGCGTTAATGAATTGCGGTCAAATGAGCAGTACTTC
V gene: TRBV9; clone size: .; D gene: .; J gene: TRBJ2-4; CDR3 protein: CASSVAGGLNYERYF; CDR3 DNA: TGTGCCAGCAGCGTAGCCGGAGGGCTAAACTACGAGCGGTACTTC
V gene: TRBV20-1; clone size: .; D gene: TRBD2; J gene: TRBJ2-1; CDR3 protein: CSASITTSGRSFYNEQFF; CDR3 DNA: TGCAGTGCTAGCATCACAACTAGCGGGAGATCATTTTACAATGAGCAGTTCTTC
V gene: TRBV2; clone size: .; D gene: .; J gene: TRBJ2-7; CDR3 protein: CASSKGTHEQYF; CDR3 DNA: TGTGCCAGCTCCAAGGGTACGCACGAGCAGTACTTC
V gene: TRBV25-1; clone size: .; D gene: .; J gene: TRBJ1-6; CDR3 protein: CASSEPLPGPHNSPLHF; CDR3 DNA: TGTGCCAGCAGTGAACCCCTTCCGGGGCCTCATAATTCACCCCTCCACTTT
V gene: TRBV10-3; clone size: few; D gene: .; J gene: TRBJ2-5; CDR3 protein: CAISESGGRYQETQYF; CDR3 DNA: TGTGCCATCAGTGAGTCAGGGGGGCGGTACCAAGAGACCCAGTACTTC
V gene: TRBV9; clone size: .; D gene: TRBD1; J gene: TRBJ1-3; CDR3 protein: CASSASSTGRESGNTIYF; CDR3 DNA: TGTGCCAGCAGCGCGAGCTCGACAGGGAGAGAGTCTGGAAACACCATATATTTT
V gene: TRBV6-1; clone size: .; D gene: .; J gene: TRBJ1-5; CDR3 protein: CASREAGANQPQHF; CDR3 DNA: TGTGCCAGCAGGGAAGCGGGAGCTAATCAGCCCCAGCATTTT
V gene: TRBV15; clone size: few; D gene: .; J gene: TRBJ2-3; CDR3 protein: CATSRASTDTQYF; CDR3 DNA: TGTGCCACCAGCAGAGCGAGCACAGATACGCAGTATTTT
V gene: TRBV4-1; clone size: .; D gene: TRBD2; J gene: TRBJ2-1; CDR3 protein: CASSQDSLRGRALRYNEQFF; CDR3 DNA: TGCGCCAGCAGCCAAGATAGTCTGCGCGGGAGGGCCTTGAGATACAATGAGCAGTTCTTC
V gene: TRBV3-1; clone size: .; D gene: TRBD1; J gene: TRBJ1-1; CDR3 protein: CASSPEGQGPLGAFF; CDR3 DNA: TGTGCCAGCAGCCCCGAGGGACAGGGGCCTCTTGGAGCTTTCTTT
V gene: TRBV12-3/TRBV12-4; clone size: few; D gene: .; J gene: TRBJ2-7; CDR3 protein: CASSLKGVNSYEQYF; CDR3 DNA: TGTGCCAGCAGTTTGAAAGGGGTTAACTCCTACGAGCAGTACTTC
V gene: TRBV4-3; clone size: .; D gene: .; J gene: TRBJ1-5; CDR3 protein: CASSQVGPPYSNQPQHF; CDR3 DNA: TGCGCCAGCAGCCAAGTAGGACCTCCTTATAGCAATCAGCCCCAGCATTTT
V gene: TRBV14; clone size: .; D gene: .; J gene: TRBJ2-7; CDR3 protein: CASSQAGPRLTYEQYF; CDR3 DNA: TGTGCCAGCAGCCAAGCCGGGCCCCGGCTAACCTACGAGCAGTACTTC
V gene: TRBV19; clone size: .; D gene: .; J gene: TRBJ2-1; CDR3 protein: CASSIEASYNEQFF; CDR3 DNA: TGTGCCAGTAGTATAGAGGCGTCCTACAATGAGCAGTTCTTC
V gene: TRBV25-1; clone size: few; D gene: TRBD1; J gene: TRBJ1-1; CDR3 protein: CASSESGTGGVMNTEAFF; CDR3 DNA: TGTGCCAGCAGTGAATCCGGGACAGGGGGCGTTATGAACACTGAAGCTTTCTTT
V gene: TRBV9; clone size: .; D gene: .; J gene: TRBJ2-1; CDR3 protein: CASSVSQRARYNEQFF; CDR3 DNA: TGTGCCAGCAGTGTTTCACAGCGGGCCCGTTACAATGAGCAGTTCTTC
V gene: TRBV5-6; clone size: .; D gene: .; J gene: TRBJ2-7; CDR3 protein: CASSEQGTEQYF; CDR3 DNA: TGTGCCAGCAGCGAACAGGGAACTGAGCAGTACTTC
V gene: TRBV20-1; clone size: .; D gene: .; J gene: TRBJ2-3; CDR3 protein: CSANPQLSQEAWLTDTQYF; CDR3 DNA: TGCAGTGCGAATCCCCAACTCTCCCAGGAGGCCTGGCTCACAGATACGCAGTATTTT
V gene: TRBV7-9; clone size: few; D gene: .; J gene: TRBJ2-5; CDR3 protein: CAGSFRGQETQYF; CDR3 DNA: TGTGCCGGCAGCTTCAGGGGACAAGAGACCCAGTACTTC
V gene: TRBV4-3; clone size: .; D gene: TRBD2; J gene: TRBJ2-7; CDR3 protein: CASSQELRGTSYEQYF; CDR3 DNA: TGCGCCAGCAGCCAAGAGTTGCGGGGGACCTCCTACGAGCAGTACTTC
V gene: TRBV5-5; clone size: .; D gene: .; J gene: TRBJ1-1; CDR3 protein: CASSFFGMNTEAFF; CDR3 DNA: TGTGCCAGCAGCTTTTTCGGAATGAACACTGAAGCTTTCTTT
V gene: TRBV20-1; clone size: .; D gene: .; J gene: TRBJ1-1; CDR3 protein: CSAYTGMNTEAFF; CDR3 DNA: TGCAGTGCTTATACAGGGATGAACACTGAAGCTTTCTTT
V gene: TRBV3-1; clone size: .; D gene: TRBD1; J gene: TRBJ1-4; CDR3 protein: CASSQDWDRRREKLFF; CDR3 DNA: TGTGCCAGCAGCCAAGATTGGGACAGGAGAAGGGAAAAACTGTTTTTT
V gene: TRBV19; clone size: .; D gene: .; J gene: TRBJ2-3; CDR3 protein: CASSPDGPTDTQYF; CDR3 DNA: TGTGCCAGTAGCCCGGACGGCCCCACAGATACGCAGTATTTT
V gene: TRBV7-2; clone size: .; D gene: TRBD1; J gene: TRBJ1-2; CDR3 protein: CASSLLVQGYGYTF; CDR3 DNA: TGTGCCAGCAGCTTACTGGTACAGGGGTACGGCTACACCTTC
V gene: TRBV29-1; clone size: .; D gene: .; J gene: TRBJ2-1; CDR3 protein: CSVGRGGGYNEQFF; CDR3 DNA: TGCAGCGTTGGCCGAGGGGGGGGCTACAATGAGCAGTTCTTC
V gene: TRBV12-3/TRBV12-4; clone size: .; D gene: TRBD1; J gene: TRBJ2-7; CDR3 protein: CASSFRGPHEQYF; CDR3 DNA: TGTGCCAGCAGTTTCAGGGGGCCCCACGAGCAGTACTTC
V gene: TRBV29-1; clone size: .; D gene: .; J gene: TRBJ2-3; CDR3 protein: CSVSPGLVITDTQYF; CDR3 DNA: TGCAGCGTGTCGCCGGGACTTGTTATCACAGATACGCAGTATTTT
V gene: TRBV12-3/TRBV12-4; clone size: .; D gene: .; J gene: TRBJ1-6; CDR3 protein: CASSGSHRNSPPHF; CDR3 DNA: TGTGCCAGCAGTGGTAGCCACAGGAATTCACCCCCCCACTTT
V gene: TRBV20-1; clone size: .; D gene: TRBD2; J gene: TRBJ2-5; CDR3 protein: CSARELRGTYNEQYF; CDR3 DNA: TGCAGTGCTAGGGAATTGCGGGGGACCTACAATGAGCAGTACTTC
V gene: TRBV20-1; clone size: .; D gene: TRBD1; J gene: TRBJ2-7; CDR3 protein: CSATTGAEQYF; CDR3 DNA: TGCAGTGCAACGACAGGGGCCGAGCAGTACTTC
V gene: TRBV2; clone size: .; D gene: .; J gene: TRBJ1-6; CDR3 protein: CASSAGTTNSPLHF; CDR3 DNA: TGTGCCAGCAGCGCCGGGACAACTAATTCACCCCTCCACTTT
V gene: TRBV14; clone size: .; D gene: .; J gene: TRBJ2-3; CDR3 protein: CASSPISGRLSSTQYF; CDR3 DNA: TGTGCCAGCAGCCCCATCAGCGGGCGGCTTTCTAGTACGCAGTATTTT
V gene: TRBV4-2; clone size: .; D gene: .; J gene: TRBJ2-5; CDR3 protein: CANSQDVQQETQYF; CDR3 DNA: TGTGCCAACAGCCAAGATGTACAACAAGAGACCCAGTACTTC
V gene: TRBV20-1; clone size: .; D gene: TRBD2; J gene: TRBJ2-1; CDR3 protein: CSAHRAGLAGLGSYNEQFF; CDR3 DNA: TGCAGTGCCCATCGAGCCGGACTAGCGGGGTTAGGCTCCTACAATGAGCAGTTCTTC
V gene: TRBV30; clone size: .; D gene: .; J gene: TRBJ2-3; CDR3 protein: CAWSRGATDTQYF; CDR3 DNA: TGTGCCTGGAGTAGGGGGGCTACAGATACGCAGTATTTT
V gene: TRBV14; clone size: few; D gene: .; J gene: TRBJ2-1; CDR3 protein: CASSQEWSSSYNEQFF; CDR3 DNA: TGTGCCAGCAGCCAAGAGTGGTCAAGCTCCTACAATGAGCAGTTCTTC
V gene: TRBV10-3; clone size: many; D gene: .; J gene: TRBJ2-5; CDR3 protein: CAISESVVGETQYF; CDR3 DNA: TGTGCCATCAGTGAGTCTGTGGTAGGAGAGACCCAGTACTTC
V gene: TRBV10-3; clone size: few; D gene: .; J gene: TRBJ1-5; CDR3 protein: CAINDRGGNQPQHF; CDR3 DNA: TGTGCCATCAACGATCGGGGAGGCAATCAGCCCCAGCATTTT